Presented here are 2 T cell receptor beta chains from one specimen sequenced in a study of beta chain features in type 1 diabetes. All of the isolated RNA was reverse transcribed, so expressed TCRB transcripts were sequenced. Data came from immunoSEQ multiplex PCR; TCRdb stores just in-frame clones and leaves some out. The sample lists more than 550,000 clones; 11% to 15% were seen once. Their antigens remain unidentified. Overall study findings and caveats: TCRB CDR3 length was moderately but significantly reduced in all four CD4+ subsets of Type 1 diabetes patients.

Sequencing was done on a sample of naive CD4+ T cells from blood. The origin of the receptors is a man between 18 and 29 years old with type 1 diabetes.

A few counts support this clone. A read error may produce the germline difference seen at one junction end. The chain uses TRBV2 and TRBJ1-1; no clear D gene. The CDR3 spans 13 residues. The V gene's germline CDR1 is SNHLY and CDR2 FYNNEI. The DNA for the CDR3 is TGTGCCAGCAGCGAAGAAACGAACACTGAAGCTTTCTTT. Amino acids: CASSEETNTEAFF.

V is TRBV10-3 and J is TRBJ2-7; D call uncertain. Per germline, CDR1 ENHRY and CDR2 SYGVKD. CDR3 length: 13 amino acids. The ends were cut back, 3 bases at V and 2 bases at J, with 8 bases in the middle. As DNA, the CDR3 is TGTGCCATCAGTGATCAACGAGCCTACGAGCAGTACTTC. Encoded protein: CAISDQRAYEQYF.